This T cell receptor beta chain was identified in a study of OX40 agonist ivuxolimab in advanced cancers. Study details: Patients receiving dose escalation had hepatocellular carcinoma, melanoma, renal cell or head and neck cancer. Those enrolled were 82.7% male, with a mean age of about 66 years and ages from 23 to 79. Patients with prior anti-PD-1, anti-PD-L1 or anti-CTLA-4 therapy were eligible; roughly 41% had some.

V shed 3 bases and J shed 2 bases, with 11 bases lying between them. The CDR3 runs 14 residues. Germline V lookup: CDR1 MDHEN, CDR2 SYDVKM. Peripheral blood came from all dose cohorts at three timepoints. The protocol was immunoSEQ multiplex PCR, while the TCRdb copy is restricted to in-frame clones and leaves out a portion. The top ten clones hold 5.9% of a sample with roughly 76,000 clones, around four fifths of them seen once. The clonotype was recovered from an adult with an advanced solid tumor such as melanoma, head and neck, liver or kidney cancer. V gene TRBV28 combines with J gene TRBJ2-7, with D maybe TRBD1 (6 bases). The specimen comprised CD4+ or CD8+ T cells sorted from blood, sampled in a trial of the OX40 agonist ivuxolimab. The CDR3 sequence is CASSLDSLPYEQYF. In DNA, the CDR3 is TGTGCCAGCAGTTTGGACAGTCTCCCCTACGAGCAGTACTTC.